The T cell receptor beta chain under discussion was sequenced for a study of OX40 agonist ivuxolimab in advanced cancers. The CDR3 spans 12 residues. J lost 8 bases, V lost 4 bases, and 2 bases had no gene match. Germline values: CDR1 ENHRY, CDR2 SYGVKD. Clones were sequenced by immunoSEQ multiplex PCR, and TCRdb holds only the in-frame ones, with some missing. This table holds 20,000 or so clones, around four fifths found once. The sequence was obtained from an adult with an advanced solid tumor such as melanoma, head and neck, liver or kidney cancer. The chain couples TRBV10-3 to TRBJ2-1; 7 nucleotides agree with TRBD2. Specimen: CD4+ or CD8+ T cells sorted from blood, collected in a trial of the OX40 agonist ivuxolimab. The chain's CDR3 is CAISGTSDEQFF. The CDR3 region has the DNA TGTGCCATCAGTGGAACTAGCGATGAGCAGTTCTTC.